A single sample is the source of the 7 T cell receptor beta chains below, sequenced in a study of T cells after yellow fever vaccination. TCRdb re-called the 5' RACE reads through MiXCR, storing one row per CDR3 protein. The sample records under 350,000 distinct CDR3 sequences, 4.1% being singletons. Sequenced material: PBMCs, taken 5 days after the yellow fever booster vaccination. The receptors were gathered from a man between 18 and 29 years old who received the YFV17D yellow fever vaccine.

This clonotype was seen many times. This chain links TRBV12-3 or TRBV12-4 with TRBJ1-1; D is unclear. V was pared by 3 bases and J by 7 bases, with 12 bases between. This CDR3 has 13 amino acids. The CDR3 region is CASSFWGDGEAFF. Here the CDR3 DNA reads TGTGCCAGCAGTTTCTGGGGTGATGGTGAAGCTTTCTTT.

This sequence joins TRBV5-1 and TRBJ1-6; D is perhaps TRBD1 (6 bases). V dropped 0 bases and J dropped 6 bases, with 7 bases sitting between them. Germline V lookup: CDR1 SGHRS, CDR2 YFSETQ. This CDR3 comprises 14 residues. The CDR3 DNA is TGCGCCAGCAGCTTGGCAGGGGTTAATTCACCCCTCCACTTT. It specifies CASSLAGVNSPLHF.

This clonotype came up a few times. The gene calls are TRBV7-9 and TRBJ2-3; 11 bases are shared with TRBD2. The CDR3 contains 16 residues. Losses at the gene ends were 2 bases for V and 5 bases for J; bases not matched to a gene: 6. Germline V gene data show CDR1 as SEHNR and CDR2 as FQNEAQ (reference sequence). DNA for the CDR3: TGTGCCAGCAGCTTACTAGCGGGGGGCCGGGGAGATACGCAGTATTTT. This encodes CASSLLAGGRGDTQYF.

This sequence joins TRBV6-5 and TRBJ1-2, with 7 nucleotides matching TRBD1. The CDR3 loop spans 15 amino acids. The trim removed 0 bases at V and 4 bases at J, leaving 5 bases unmatched. In germline, CDR1 is MNHEY, CDR2 SVGAGI. CDR3: CASSYSWTGAYGYTF. The DNA of the CDR3 is TGTGCCAGCAGTTACTCGTGGACAGGCGCCTATGGCTACACCTTC.

There are many counts of this clonotype. This rearrangement joins TRBV29-1 to TRBJ1-5; perhaps TRBD1 as D (6 bases). Germline V gene sequence: CDR1 SQVTM, CDR2 ANQGSEA. CDR3 length equals 14 residues. V dropped 4 bases and J dropped 4 bases, with 14 bases sitting between them. The CDR3 is CSVASPGTNQPQHF. Written as DNA, the CDR3 is TGCAGCGTTGCCAGTCCAGGGACAAATCAGCCCCAGCATTTT.

There are a few counts of this clonotype. The chain has TRBV29-1 and TRBJ2-5; D tentatively reads TRBD1 or TRBD2 (7 bases each). Germline lookup yields CDR1 SQVTM and CDR2 ANQGSEA. Trimming took 0 bases from V and 2 from J, leaving 19 bases between them. The CDR3 sequence is 17 residues long. DNA of the CDR3: TGCAGCGTTGAAGATCTTCTAGTCAGGGGGGGTCAAGAGACCCAGTACTTC. It specifies CSVEDLLVRGGQETQYF.

This clonotype was counted many times. The chain uses TRBV4-1 and TRBJ2-4; perhaps TRBD2 as D (6 bases). CDR1 and CDR2 (germline): MGHRA, YSYEKL. This CDR3 is 16 amino acids long. V shed 0 bases and J shed 3 bases, with 12 bases lying between them. CDR3: CASSQEGGVGKNIQYF. CDR3 coding DNA: TGCGCCAGCAGCCAAGAGGGGGGAGTAGGCAAAAACATTCAGTACTTC.